The text below deals with one T cell receptor (beta chain). This CDR3 region has 12 residues. The junction had 6 bases not matched to a gene; V was cut back by 5 bases and J by 12 bases. Looked up from germline, CDR1 is DFQATT and CDR2 is SNEGSKA (reference sequence). The data stem from a study of Graves' ophthalmopathy and Graves' hyperthyroidism. TCR beta CDR3 amplification used RNA transcripts. Second-round multiplex PCR followed a first-round RT-PCR using HTBI primers. TCRdb analysed the multiplex PCR reads with MiXCR anew, one entry per CDR3 protein. The data show hundreds of thousands of distinct CDR3 sequences, 20% to 25% seen once.

This receptor was taken from a woman younger than 35 with stable Graves' hyperthyroidism. Some clones in this sample may be carry-over from other donors' samples. Sequenced: peripheral blood. The V and J genes are TRBV20-1 and TRBJ1-6, with 8 positions matching TRBD1. Here the CDR3 DNA reads TGCAGTGCTTTGGGACAGGTTGGACCCCTCCACTTT. Translating gives CSALGQVGPLHF.